These 21 T cell receptor beta chains were all obtained from the same sample, sequenced in a study of blood T cell repertoires in COVID-19 (dated by TCRdb to about 2020). The library came from the immunoSEQ multiplex PCR assay. In its TCRdb copy, this immuneACCESS table keeps in-frame sequences only and misses some clones. Where compared with another copy, unresolved V genes explain less than half of these, and the others have no known cause. The sample profile shows 350,000 to 400,000 clones; roughly 90% of them were found once. The top ten clones comprise 0.9% to 1% of the sample. The sample taken for sequencing was PBMCs or T cells enriched from blood (not recorded which). These receptors all stem from a woman aged 25-40 years with acute COVID-19.

The chain is built from TRBV10-1 and TRBJ2-7; weak D call: TRBD2 (5 bases). The germline V gene encodes CDR1 WNHNN and CDR2 SYGVQD (reference sequence). Trimming removed 3 bases from V and 3 bases from J, with 15 bases in between. This CDR3 contains 15 residues. DNA of the CDR3: TGCGCCAGCAGTGACTATAGCGCTGAAATCTACGAGCAGTACTTC. Residues: CASSDYSAEIYEQYF.

The gene calls are TRBV4-2 and TRBJ2-7, with a possible D match to TRBD1 (7 bases). V lost 1 base to trimming and J lost 2 bases, with 12 bases between them. Germline-derived CDR1 and CDR2 are LGHNA and YNFKEQ. This CDR3 region has 15 residues. The CDR3 is CASSQGRGAPYEQYF. The CDR3, as DNA: TGTGCCAGCAGCCAAGGCAGGGGGGCCCCCTACGAGCAGTACTTC.

The gene calls are TRBV9 and TRBJ1-4; D not resolved. The V and J ends lost 4 bases and 5 bases respectively, with 21 bases between them. CDR1 SGDLS and CDR2 YYNGEE come from the germline V gene. The CDR3 consists of 17 residues. This CDR3 is CASSPSGENRRNEKLFF. The CDR3 DNA reads as TGTGCCAGCAGCCCAAGTGGGGAGAATCGGAGAAATGAAAAACTGTTTTTT.

A remark on this clone: A read error may produce the germline difference seen at one junction end. The genes are TRBV4-1 and TRBJ2-1; weak D call: TRBD2 (7 bases). Germline assignment: CDR1 MGHRA and CDR2 YSYEKL. The CDR3 contains 20 residues. CDR3 residues: CARSPRGLAGAIPSYNEQFF. The CDR3 DNA reads as TGCGCCCGCAGCCCGCGGGGGCTGGCGGGGGCAATCCCCTCCTACAATGAGCAGTTCTTC.

The genes are TRBV5-4 and TRBJ2-1; possible D gene TRBD1, 6 bases. Trimming removed 0 bases from V and 6 bases from J, with 13 bases in between. CDR3 length equals 15 residues. The germline V gene encodes CDR1 SGHNT and CDR2 YYREEE (reference sequence). The CDR3 spells CASSLVRQGLNEQFF. The CDR3 region has the DNA TGTGCCAGCAGCTTGGTGCGGCAGGGGCTCAATGAGCAGTTCTTC.

The table lists this clone with a count of one. The J gene is TRBJ2-5, the V gene TRBV24-1; 10 nucleotides align to TRBD1. The CDR3 length is 18 residues. Trimming cost V 3 bases and J 3 bases; bases outside gene matches: 12. Germline CDR1 is KGHDR and CDR2 is SFDVKD. The CDR3 nucleotides read TGTGCCACCAGTGATGGGACAGGGGCCACGCCCCATAAAGAGACCCAGTACTTC. This translates into CATSDGTGATPHKETQYF.

The chain recombines TRBV5-5 with TRBJ2-6, with TRBD2 as a possible D gene (6 bases). Germline CDR1 is SGHKS and CDR2 is YYEKEE (reference sequence). This CDR3 spans 15 amino acids. Trimming shortened V by 3 bases and J by 1 base, and 8 bases separated the two germline ends. The CDR3: CASSSRESGANVLTF. The CDR3 nucleotides read TGTGCCAGCAGCTCTCGGGAGTCTGGGGCCAACGTCCTGACTTTC.

The chain joins TRBV5-1 to TRBJ2-3; 9 positions agree with TRBD2. This CDR3 region has 15 residues. In germline, CDR1 is SGHRS, CDR2 YFSETQ. V was clipped by 3 bases and J by 1 base; unmatched bases: 3. Here the CDR3 reads CASSSVAGGTDTQYF. CDR3 nucleotide sequence: TGCGCCAGCAGCTCCGTAGCGGGGGGCACAGATACGCAGTATTTT.

The rearrangement joins TRBV6-4 to TRBJ2-1; 14 nucleotides line up with TRBD2. V trimming: 6 bases; J trimming: 3 bases; junction bases outside the gene matches: 4. CDR1 and CDR2 (germline): MRHNA, SNTAGT. There are 16 residues in the CDR3. Here the CDR3 DNA reads TGTGCCAGCAGCCGACTAGCGGGGGGGAACTACAATGAGCAGTTCTTC. Its protein product is CASSRLAGGNYNEQFF.

This chain uses TRBV6-1 with TRBJ2-7; tentatively, D is TRBD1 (5 bases). V was trimmed by 2 bases and J by 3 bases, leaving 11 bases between them. This CDR3 has 14 residues. The germline CDR1 and CDR2 sequences are MNHNS and SASEGT. DNA of the CDR3: TGTGCCAGCAGTGAATTATTGGGGCACTACGAGCAGTACTTC. Amino acid sequence: CASSELLGHYEQYF.

V gene TRBV9 combines with J gene TRBJ2-1; 8 bases are shared with TRBD1. This CDR3 spans 15 amino acids. The germline gives CDR1 SGDLS, CDR2 YYNGEE. V trimming: 3 bases; J trimming: 6 bases; junction bases outside the gene matches: 8. The CDR3 DNA is TGTGCCAGCAGCGAAACGACAGGGGATGTCAATGAGCAGTTCTTC. Its protein product is CASSETTGDVNEQFF.

V gene TRBV29-1 combines with J gene TRBJ2-3; 7 bases align to TRBD1. The V segment lost 1 base and the J segment 9 bases; nucleotides outside the gene matches: 4. Germline V CDR1 and CDR2: SQVTM, ANQGSEA. The CDR3 sequence is 12 residues long. The CDR3 is CSVEGGGKTQYF. The CDR3 region has the DNA TGCAGCGTTGAAGGAGGGGGCAAAACGCAGTATTTT.

The count of this clone is one. The rearrangement uses TRBV27 and TRBJ1-6, with TRBD1 identical over 7 bases. Losses at the gene ends were 4 bases for V and 6 bases for J; bases not matched to a gene: 0. The CDR3 totals 13 residues. The V gene's germline CDR1 is MNHEY and CDR2 SMNVEV (reference sequence). CDR3 in DNA: TGTGCCAGCAGTTGGGACAGTAATTCACCCCTCCACTTT. Its protein is CASSWDSNSPLHF.

This clone has just one count. V gene TRBV5-1 combines with J gene TRBJ1-1; 8 positions agree with TRBD1. With V trimmed by 0 bases and J by 3 bases, 7 bases remained unmatched. CDR3 length: 16 amino acids. CDR1 and CDR2 from the germline V gene are SGHRS and YFSETQ. CDR3 bases: TGCGCCAGCAGCTTGGCCCCGACAGGGGTGGACACTGAAGCTTTCTTT. Its translation is CASSLAPTGVDTEAFF. The variable domain in full, with the rest retrieved from reference TRBV5-1 and TRBJ1-1, is KAGVTQTPRYLIKTRGQQVTLSCSPISGHRSVSWYQQTPGQGLQFLFEYFSETQRNKGNFPGRFSGRQFSNSRSEMNVSTLELGDSALYLCASSLAPTGVDTEAFFGQGTRLTVV.

This clone was counted only a few times. Other DNA sequences in this sample translate to the same CDR3. The chain carries TRBV28 and TRBJ2-7, with TRBD1 matching 7 bases. Losses at the gene ends were 4 bases for V and 2 bases for J; bases not matched to a gene: 5. The CDR3 loop spans 14 amino acids. Per the germline V gene, CDR1 is MDHEN and CDR2 is SYDVKM. Written as DNA, the CDR3 is TGTGCCAGCAGTTCCCGGGACAGTCCCTACGAGCAGTACTTC. It codes for CASSSRDSPYEQYF.

This chain uses TRBV5-1 with TRBJ1-1; 8 positions match TRBD1. Per germline, CDR1 SGHRS and CDR2 YFSETQ. CDR3 length: 15 residues. After removal of 3 bases from V and 1 base from J, the junction contained 5 bases not matched to a gene. CDR3 in DNA: TGCGCCAGCAGCTGGTCCGGGACAGGGAACACTGAAGCTTTCTTT. Encoded protein: CASSWSGTGNTEAFF. Complete variable domain (other parts from reference TRBV5-1 and TRBJ1-1): KAGVTQTPRYLIKTRGQQVTLSCSPISGHRSVSWYQQTPGQGLQFLFEYFSETQRNKGNFPGRFSGRQFSNSRSEMNVSTLELGDSALYLCASSWSGTGNTEAFFGQGTRLTVV.

V and J are TRBV4-1 and TRBJ1-1; TRBD1 is a possible D gene (5 bases). V was trimmed by 2 bases and J by 7 bases, leaving 11 bases between them. CDR1 and CDR2 from the germline V gene are MGHRA and YSYEKL. This CDR3 spans 13 amino acids. For the CDR3, the DNA is TGCGCCAGCAGCCAAAGGGGAGGGGATGAAGCTTTCTTT. Translation: CASSQRGGDEAFF.

The chain employs TRBV7-2 and TRBJ2-5; the match to TRBD2 covers 12 bases. V trimming: 7 bases; J trimming: 0 bases; junction bases outside the gene matches: 9. Per germline, CDR1 SGHTA and CDR2 FQGNSA. CDR3 length: 17 residues. In DNA form, the CDR3 reads TGTGCCAGCAATTCGGGACTAGCGGGCTTGTACCAAGAGACCCAGTACTTC. Amino acid sequence: CASNSGLAGLYQETQYF.

This clone was detected only once. The chain carries TRBV28 and TRBJ1-1; D is uncertain. Germline CDR1 reads MDHEN; CDR2 reads SYDVKM. Trimming pared 5 bases from V and 10 bases from J, leaving 17 bases between. There are 13 residues in the CDR3. The CDR3 loop reads CASSPTVDEGAFF. The CDR3 DNA follows: TGTGCCAGCAGTCCAACTGTTGACGAGGGAGCTTTCTTT. The whole variable domain, filled in from reference TRBV28 and TRBJ1-1, reads DVKVTQSSRYLVKRTGEKVFLECVQDMDHENMFWYRQDPGLGLRLIYFSYDVKMKEKGDIPEGYSVSREKKERFSLILESASTNQTSMYLCASSPTVDEGAFFGQGTRLTVV.

The V call is TRBV9, the J call TRBJ1-1; D uncertain. Germline loops: CDR1 SGDLS, CDR2 YYNGEE. The V gene lost 0 bases and the J gene lost 4 bases, with 7 bases spanning the gap. The CDR3 consists of 13 residues. The DNA for the CDR3 is TGTGCCAGCAGCGTAGGCGGGAGCACTGAAGCTTTCTTT. Translating gives CASSVGGSTEAFF.

The rearrangement uses TRBV6-5 and TRBJ1-6, with D possibly matching TRBD1 (5 bases). Per the germline V gene, CDR1 is MNHEY and CDR2 is SVGAGI. V lost 5 bases to trimming and J lost 8 bases, with 16 bases between them. This CDR3 region has 15 residues. In nucleotides, the CDR3 is TGTGCCAGCAGTCGTGGGAGGGGAGAATATTCACCCCTCCACTTT. Translation gives CASSRGRGEYSPLHF.